This T cell receptor (beta chain) derives from a study of cytomegalovirus exposure and HLA in healthy donors. Study-level results: In an earlier analysis, about 87% or about 30%: the productive usage of most TCR beta V segments. A few chains linked to CMV were shown in vitro to be specific for CMV antigens. Cytomegalovirus-associated TCR beta chains were listed, numbering over 150. Later analysis associated a missense DCLRE1C variant with TCR beta V- and J-gene trimming.

PCR used 60 Vbeta primers and 13 Jbeta primers. Clones were sequenced by immunoSEQ multiplex PCR, and TCRdb holds only the in-frame ones, with some missing. The sample contains hundreds of thousands of clones, around four fifths of which appear only once. Remarks on this clone: Its target is unknown.

This CDR3 has 14 amino acids. Germline values: CDR1 MNHNS, CDR2 SASEGT. V trimming: 8 bases; J trimming: 4 bases; junction bases outside the gene matches: 9. J is TRBJ2-7 and V is TRBV6-1; 9 nucleotides match TRBD1. Source material: PBMCs. The clonotype was recovered from a boy between 2 and 10 years old in good health and CMV-seronegative. CDR3 amino acids: CASRPGTGIYEQYF. CDR3 in DNA: TGTGCCAGCCGTCCTGGGACAGGGATATACGAGCAGTACTTC.